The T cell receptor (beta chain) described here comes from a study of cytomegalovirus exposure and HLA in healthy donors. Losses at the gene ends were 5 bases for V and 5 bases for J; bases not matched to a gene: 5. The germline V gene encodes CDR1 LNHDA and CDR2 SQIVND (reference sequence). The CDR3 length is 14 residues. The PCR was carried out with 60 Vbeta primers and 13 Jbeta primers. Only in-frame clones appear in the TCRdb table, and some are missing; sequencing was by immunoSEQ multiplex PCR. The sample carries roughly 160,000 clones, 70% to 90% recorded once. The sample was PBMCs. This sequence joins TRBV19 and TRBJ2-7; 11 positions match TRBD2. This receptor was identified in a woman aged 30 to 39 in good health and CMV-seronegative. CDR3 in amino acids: CASSGLAGGHEQYF. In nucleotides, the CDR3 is TGTGCCAGTAGTGGGCTAGCGGGGGGCCACGAGCAGTACTTC.